This T cell receptor beta chain stems from a study of blood T cell repertoires in COVID-19. Study background: The samples span acute and convalescent COVID-19 from the United States, Italy and Spain. Nucleic acid was either cDNA or gDNA, and it came from T cells, B-cell-depleted T cells, or PBMCs.

How the authors handled the data: Estimates of nucleated cell counts were drawn from the amplification of reference gene primers. Sequencing was performed with immunoSEQ multiplex PCR; in TCRdb, only in-frame clones are kept and a portion is missing. The V and J calls and clone size come from that table; D and trimming were worked out from the DNA. The sample has about 67,000 clones; roughly 85% are singletons. In the case of this clone: Other nucleotide sequences from this sample produce the same CDR3.

Germline values: CDR1 SQVTM, CDR2 ANQGSEA. The CDR3 runs 12 residues. V lost 2 bases to trimming and J lost 4 bases, with 7 bases between them. The specimen was peripheral blood. The rearrangement links TRBV29-1 to TRBJ2-3, with D possibly TRBD2 on 5 matching bases. The TCR originated in an elderly woman with acute or convalescent COVID-19. The DNA of the CDR3 is TGCAGCGTTGAACGGGGATCAGATACGCAGTATTTT. Its protein is CSVERGSDTQYF.